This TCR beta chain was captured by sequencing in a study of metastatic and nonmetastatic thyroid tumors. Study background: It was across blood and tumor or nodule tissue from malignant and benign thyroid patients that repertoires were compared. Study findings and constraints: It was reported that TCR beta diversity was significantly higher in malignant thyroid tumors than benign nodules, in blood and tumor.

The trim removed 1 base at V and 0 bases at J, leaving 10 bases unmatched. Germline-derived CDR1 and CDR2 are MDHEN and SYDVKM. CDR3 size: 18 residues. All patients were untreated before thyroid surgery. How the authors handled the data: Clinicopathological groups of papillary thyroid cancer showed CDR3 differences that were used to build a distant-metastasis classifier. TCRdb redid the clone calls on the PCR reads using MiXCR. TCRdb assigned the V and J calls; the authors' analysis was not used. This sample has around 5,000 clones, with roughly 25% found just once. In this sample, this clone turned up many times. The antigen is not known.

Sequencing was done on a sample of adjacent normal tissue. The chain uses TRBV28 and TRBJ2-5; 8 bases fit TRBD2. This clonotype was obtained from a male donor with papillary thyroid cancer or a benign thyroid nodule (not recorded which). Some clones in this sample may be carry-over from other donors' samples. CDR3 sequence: CASSLFGRAITHQETQYF. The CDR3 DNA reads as TGTGCCAGCAGTTTATTCGGGAGGGCGATTACTCACCAAGAGACCCAGTACTTC.